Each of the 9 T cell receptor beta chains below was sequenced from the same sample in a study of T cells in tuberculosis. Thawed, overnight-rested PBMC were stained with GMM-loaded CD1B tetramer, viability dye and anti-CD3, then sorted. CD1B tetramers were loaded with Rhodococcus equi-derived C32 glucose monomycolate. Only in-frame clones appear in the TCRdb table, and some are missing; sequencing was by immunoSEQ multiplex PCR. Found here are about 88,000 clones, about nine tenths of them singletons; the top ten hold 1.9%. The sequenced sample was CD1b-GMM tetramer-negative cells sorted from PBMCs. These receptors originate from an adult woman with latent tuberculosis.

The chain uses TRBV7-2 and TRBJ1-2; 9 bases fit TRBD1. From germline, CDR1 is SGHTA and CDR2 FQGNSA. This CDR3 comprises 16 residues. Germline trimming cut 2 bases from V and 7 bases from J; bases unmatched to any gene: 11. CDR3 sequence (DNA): TGTGCCAGCAGCTTAAAATCGAAGGGACAGGGACTTGGCTACACCTTC. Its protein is CASSLKSKGQGLGYTF.

The CDR3 coding sequence is TGCGCCAGCAAGGACAGGGTCAACACTGAAGCTTTCTTT. It translates to CASKDRVNTEAFF. The chain combines TRBV10-2 with TRBJ1-1; 8 bases line up with TRBD1. In germline, CDR1 is WSHSY, CDR2 SAAADI. Germline trimming cut 7 bases from V and 2 bases from J; bases unmatched to any gene: 3. The CDR3 is made up of 13 amino acids.

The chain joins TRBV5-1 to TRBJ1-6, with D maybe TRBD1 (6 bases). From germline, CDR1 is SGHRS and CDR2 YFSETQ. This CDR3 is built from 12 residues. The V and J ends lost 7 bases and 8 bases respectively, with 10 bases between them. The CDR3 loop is CASRTADSPLHF. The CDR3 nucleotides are TGCGCCAGCCGGACAGCAGATTCACCCCTCCACTTT.

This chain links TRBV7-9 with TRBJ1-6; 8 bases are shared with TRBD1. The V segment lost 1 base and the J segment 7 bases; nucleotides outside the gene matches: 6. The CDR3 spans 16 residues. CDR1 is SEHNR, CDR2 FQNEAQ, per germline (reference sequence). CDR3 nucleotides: TGTGCCAGCAGCTTAGATCGACAGGGGCGGAATTCACCCCTCCACTTT. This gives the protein CASSLDRQGRNSPLHF.

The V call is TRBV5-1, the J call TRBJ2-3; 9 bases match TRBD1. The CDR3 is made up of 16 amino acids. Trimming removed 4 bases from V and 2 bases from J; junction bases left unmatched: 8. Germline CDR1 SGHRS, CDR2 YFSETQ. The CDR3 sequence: CASSPTGTGHTDTQYF. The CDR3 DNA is TGCGCCAGCAGCCCAACCGGGACAGGGCACACAGATACGCAGTATTTT.

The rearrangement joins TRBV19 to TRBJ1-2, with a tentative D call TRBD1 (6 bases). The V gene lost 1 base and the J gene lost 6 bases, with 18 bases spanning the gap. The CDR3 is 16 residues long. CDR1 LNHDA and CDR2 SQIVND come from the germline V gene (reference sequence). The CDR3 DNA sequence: TGTGCCAGTAGTATAGTGCACAGGGCCCTGGTGCATGGCTACACCTTC. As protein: CASSIVHRALVHGYTF. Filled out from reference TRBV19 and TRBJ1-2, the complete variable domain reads DGGITQSPKYLFRKEGQNVTLSCEQNLNHDAMYWYRQDPGQGLRLIYYSQIVNDFQKGDIAEGYSVSREKKESFPLTVTSAQKNPTAFYLCASSIVHRALVHGYTFGSGTRLTVV.

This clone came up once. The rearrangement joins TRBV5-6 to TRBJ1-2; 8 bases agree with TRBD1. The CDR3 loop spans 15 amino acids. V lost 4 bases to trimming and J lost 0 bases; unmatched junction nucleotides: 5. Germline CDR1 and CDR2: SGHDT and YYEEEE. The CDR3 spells CASSVYRGANYGYTF. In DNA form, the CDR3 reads TGTGCCAGCAGCGTATACAGGGGGGCTAACTATGGCTACACCTTC.

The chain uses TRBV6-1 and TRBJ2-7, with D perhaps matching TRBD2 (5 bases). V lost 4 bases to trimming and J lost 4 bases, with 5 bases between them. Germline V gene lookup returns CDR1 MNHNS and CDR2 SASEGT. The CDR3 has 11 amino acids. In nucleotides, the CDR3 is TGTGCCAGCAGTGCGGGATACGAGCAGTACTTC. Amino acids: CASSAGYEQYF.

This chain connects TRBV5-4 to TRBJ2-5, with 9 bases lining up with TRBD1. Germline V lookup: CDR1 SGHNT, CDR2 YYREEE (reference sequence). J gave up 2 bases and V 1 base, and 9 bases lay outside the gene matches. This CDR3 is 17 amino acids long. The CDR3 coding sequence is TGTGCCAGCAGCTTGAGCTCGCCCGGGACAGGGCAAGAGACCCAGTACTTC. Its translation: CASSLSSPGTGQETQYF.